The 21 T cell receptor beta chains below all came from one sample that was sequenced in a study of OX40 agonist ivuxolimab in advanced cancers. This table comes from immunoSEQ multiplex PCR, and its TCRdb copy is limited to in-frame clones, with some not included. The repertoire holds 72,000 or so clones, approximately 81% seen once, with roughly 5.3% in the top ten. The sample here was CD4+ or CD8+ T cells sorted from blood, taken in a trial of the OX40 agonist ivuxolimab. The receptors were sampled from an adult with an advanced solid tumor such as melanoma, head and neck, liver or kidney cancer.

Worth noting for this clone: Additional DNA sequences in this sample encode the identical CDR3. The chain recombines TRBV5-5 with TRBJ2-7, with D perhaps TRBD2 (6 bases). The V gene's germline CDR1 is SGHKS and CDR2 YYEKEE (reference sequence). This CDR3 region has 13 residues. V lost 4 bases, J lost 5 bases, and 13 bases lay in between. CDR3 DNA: TGTGCCAGCAGCCCCGGGGGTGGGGACGAGCAGTACTTC. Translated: CASSPGGGDEQYF.

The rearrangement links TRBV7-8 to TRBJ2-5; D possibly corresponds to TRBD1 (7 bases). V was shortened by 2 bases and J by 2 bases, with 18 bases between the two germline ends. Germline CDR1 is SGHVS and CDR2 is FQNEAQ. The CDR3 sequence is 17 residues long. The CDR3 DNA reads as TGTGCCAGCAGCTTACTCAGGACCGGGGGACAGCAAGAGACCCAGTACTTC. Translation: CASSLLRTGGQQETQYF.

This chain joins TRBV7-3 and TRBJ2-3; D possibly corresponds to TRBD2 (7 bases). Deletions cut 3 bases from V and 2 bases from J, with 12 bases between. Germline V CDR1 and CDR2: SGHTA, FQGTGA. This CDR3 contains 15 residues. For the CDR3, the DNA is TGTGCCAGCAGCTTTGGCGGGGGCTACACAGATACGCAGTATTTT. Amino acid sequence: CASSFGGGYTDTQYF.

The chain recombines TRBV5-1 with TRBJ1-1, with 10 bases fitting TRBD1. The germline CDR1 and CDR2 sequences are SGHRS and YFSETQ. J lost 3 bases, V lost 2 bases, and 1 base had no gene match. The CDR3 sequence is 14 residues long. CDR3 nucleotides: TGCGCCAGCAGCTTCGGACAGGGGGACACTGAAGCTTTCTTT. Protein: CASSFGQGDTEAFF.

The CDR3 reads CASSPGTVTEAFF. The CDR3 DNA reads TGTGCCAGCAGTCCAGGGACTGTGACTGAAGCTTTCTTT. The V call is TRBV28, the J call TRBJ1-1; D perhaps matches TRBD1 (5 bases). V was cut by 5 bases and J by 5 bases, with 12 bases left in between. Germline lookup yields CDR1 MDHEN and CDR2 SYDVKM. This CDR3 is built from 13 residues. Full variable domain (outside the CDR3, taken from reference TRBV28 and TRBJ1-1): DVKVTQSSRYLVKRTGEKVFLECVQDMDHENMFWYRQDPGLGLRLIYFSYDVKMKEKGDIPEGYSVSREKKERFSLILESASTNQTSMYLCASSPGTVTEAFFGQGTRLTVV.

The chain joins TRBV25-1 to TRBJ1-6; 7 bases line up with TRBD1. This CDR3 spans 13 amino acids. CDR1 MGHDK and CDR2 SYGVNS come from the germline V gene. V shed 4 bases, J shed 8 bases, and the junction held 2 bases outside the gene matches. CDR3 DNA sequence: TGTGCCAGCAGTGCACAGGGGCATTCACCCCTCCACTTT. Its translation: CASSAQGHSPLHF.

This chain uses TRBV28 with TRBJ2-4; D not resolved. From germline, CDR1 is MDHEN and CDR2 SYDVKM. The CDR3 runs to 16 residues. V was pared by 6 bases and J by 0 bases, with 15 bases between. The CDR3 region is CASSLTELLAKNIQYF. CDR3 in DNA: TGTGCCAGCAGCCTAACAGAGTTACTAGCCAAAAACATTCAGTACTTC.

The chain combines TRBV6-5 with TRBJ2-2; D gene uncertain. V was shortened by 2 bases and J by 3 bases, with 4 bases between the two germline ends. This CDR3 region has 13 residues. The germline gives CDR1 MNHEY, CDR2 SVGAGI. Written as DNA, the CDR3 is TGTGCCAGCAGTTACACCTACACCGGGGAGCTGTTTTTT. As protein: CASSYTYTGELFF.

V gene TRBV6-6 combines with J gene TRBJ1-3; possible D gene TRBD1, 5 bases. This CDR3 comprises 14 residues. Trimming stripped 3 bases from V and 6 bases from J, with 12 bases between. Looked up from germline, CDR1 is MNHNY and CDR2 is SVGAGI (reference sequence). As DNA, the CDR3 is TGTGCCAGCAGTTATGATCAGGGAACAAACACCATATATTTT. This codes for CASSYDQGTNTIYF.

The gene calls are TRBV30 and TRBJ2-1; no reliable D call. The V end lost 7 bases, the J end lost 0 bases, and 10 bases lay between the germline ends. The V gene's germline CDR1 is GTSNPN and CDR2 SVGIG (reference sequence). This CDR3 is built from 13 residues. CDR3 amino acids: CALNPSSYNEQFF. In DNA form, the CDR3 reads TGTGCCTTAAATCCGAGCTCCTACAATGAGCAGTTCTTC.

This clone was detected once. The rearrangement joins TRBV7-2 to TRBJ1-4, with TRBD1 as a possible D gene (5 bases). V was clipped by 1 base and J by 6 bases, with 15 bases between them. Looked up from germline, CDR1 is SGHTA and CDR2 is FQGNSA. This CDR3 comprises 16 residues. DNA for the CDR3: TGTGCCAGCAGCTTAGGGGTGGGGCGCAGGGATGAAAAACTGTTTTTT. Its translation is CASSLGVGRRDEKLFF.

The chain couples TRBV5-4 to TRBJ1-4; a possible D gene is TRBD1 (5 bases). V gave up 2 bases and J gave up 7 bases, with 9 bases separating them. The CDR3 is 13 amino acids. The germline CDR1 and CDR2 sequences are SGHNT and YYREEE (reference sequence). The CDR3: CASSFQGTEKLFF. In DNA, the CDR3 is TGTGCCAGCAGCTTCCAGGGTACTGAAAAACTGTTTTTT.

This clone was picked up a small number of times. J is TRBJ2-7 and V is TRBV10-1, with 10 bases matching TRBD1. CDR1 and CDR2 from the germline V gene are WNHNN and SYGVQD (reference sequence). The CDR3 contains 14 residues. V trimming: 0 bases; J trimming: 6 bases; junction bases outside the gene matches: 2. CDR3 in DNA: TGCGCCAGCAGTGAGTCATGGACAGGGGGCGAGCAGTACTTC. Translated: CASSESWTGGEQYF.

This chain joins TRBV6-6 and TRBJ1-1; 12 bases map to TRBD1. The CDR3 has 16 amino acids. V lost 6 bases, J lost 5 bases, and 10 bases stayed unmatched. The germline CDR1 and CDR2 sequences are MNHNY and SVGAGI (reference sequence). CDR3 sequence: CASRDGTGGGGTEAFF. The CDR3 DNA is TGTGCCAGCAGAGACGGGACAGGGGGCGGTGGGACTGAAGCTTTCTTT.

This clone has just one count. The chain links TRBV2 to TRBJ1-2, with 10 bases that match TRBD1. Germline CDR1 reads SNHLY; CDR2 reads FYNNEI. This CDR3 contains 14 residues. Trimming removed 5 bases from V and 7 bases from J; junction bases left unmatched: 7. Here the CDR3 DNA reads TGTGCCAGCAGTCGAGACAGGGGGCAGGGTGGCTACACCTTC. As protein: CASSRDRGQGGYTF.

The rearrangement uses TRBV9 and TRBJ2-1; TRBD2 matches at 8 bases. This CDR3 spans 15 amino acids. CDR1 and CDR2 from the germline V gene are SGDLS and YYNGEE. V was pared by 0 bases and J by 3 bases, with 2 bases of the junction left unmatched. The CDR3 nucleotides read TGTGCCAGCAGCGTAGCAGCGGGAGTCTACAATGAGCAGTTCTTC. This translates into CASSVAAGVYNEQFF.

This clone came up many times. The CDR3 region has the DNA TGTGCCAGCAGTTCGGGAGGGGATGGCTACACCTTC. It translates to CASSSGGDGYTF. The rearrangement joins TRBV6-5 to TRBJ1-2; possible D gene TRBD1, 5 bases. Germline V gives CDR1 MNHEY, CDR2 SVGAGI. V gave up 4 bases and J gave up 6 bases, with 9 bases separating them. This CDR3 has 12 residues.

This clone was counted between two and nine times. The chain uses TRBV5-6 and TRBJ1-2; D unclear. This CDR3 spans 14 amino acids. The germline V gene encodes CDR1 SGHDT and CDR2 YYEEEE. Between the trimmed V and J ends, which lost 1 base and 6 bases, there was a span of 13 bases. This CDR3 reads CASSLFVDHHGYTF. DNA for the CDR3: TGTGCCAGCAGCTTGTTCGTGGACCACCATGGCTACACCTTC.

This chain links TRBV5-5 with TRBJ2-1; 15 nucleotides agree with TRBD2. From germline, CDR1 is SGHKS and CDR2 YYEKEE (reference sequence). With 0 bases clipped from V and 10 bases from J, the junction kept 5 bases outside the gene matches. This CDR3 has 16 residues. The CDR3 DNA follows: TGTGCCAGCAGCTTGGCGGGGACTAGCGGGAGGCTCGAGCAGTTCTTC. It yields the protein CASSLAGTSGRLEQFF.

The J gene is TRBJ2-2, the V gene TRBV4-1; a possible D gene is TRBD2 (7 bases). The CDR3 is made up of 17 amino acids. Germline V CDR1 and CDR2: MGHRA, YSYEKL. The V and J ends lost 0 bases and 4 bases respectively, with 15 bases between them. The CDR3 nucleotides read TGCGCCAGCAGCCAAGATAGGGGGGGAAGGAGCACCGGGGAGCTGTTTTTT. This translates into CASSQDRGGRSTGELFF.

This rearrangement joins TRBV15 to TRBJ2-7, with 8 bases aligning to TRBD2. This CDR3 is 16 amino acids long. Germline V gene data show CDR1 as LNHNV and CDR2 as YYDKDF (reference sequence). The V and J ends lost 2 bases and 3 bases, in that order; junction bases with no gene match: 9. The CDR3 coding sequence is TGTGCCACCAGCAGACATACCACCGGGACTAGCTACGAGCAGTACTTC. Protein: CATSRHTTGTSYEQYF.